One and the same sample provided the 25 T cell receptor beta chains below, sequenced in a study of shared clonotypes between healthy human individuals. TCRdb's table, derived via immunoSEQ multiplex PCR, lists solely in-frame clones and lacks some. The sample lists some 2 million clones; over 85% were seen once. The sample consisted of naive CD4+ T cells sorted from blood. The subset here: CD45RA+ positively selected. These receptor sequences come from a man between 18 and 29 years old in good health.

V is TRBV6-6 and J is TRBJ2-7; D unresolved. The CDR3 runs 14 residues. The germline gives CDR1 MNHNY, CDR2 SVGAGI (reference sequence). V was pared by 6 bases and J by 0 bases, with 12 bases between. DNA for the CDR3: TGTGCCAGCAGCCCTCTGACGTCCTCCTACGAGCAGTACTTC. This encodes CASSPLTSSYEQYF.

The V gene is TRBV19, the J gene TRBJ2-5; D uncertain. This CDR3 comprises 15 residues. V lost 2 bases and J lost 4, with 14 bases in between. CDR1 is LNHDA and CDR2 is SQIVND in the germline V gene (reference sequence). The CDR3 is CASSIPGRIGETQYF. In DNA, the CDR3 is TGTGCCAGTAGTATACCCGGCAGGATCGGAGAGACCCAGTACTTC.

About this clone itself: Within the sample, other DNA sequences also encode this same CDR3. This chain links TRBV18 with TRBJ2-5; D unresolved. The CDR3 totals 12 residues. Germline V CDR1 and CDR2: KGHSH, LQKENI. Trimming shortened V by 3 bases and J by 2 bases, and 4 bases separated the two germline ends. The CDR3 loop reads CASSPGQETQYF. The CDR3 coding sequence is TGTGCCAGCTCACCTGGGCAAGAGACCCAGTACTTC.

This chain connects TRBV11-2 to TRBJ2-7; D uncertain. Germline V gene sequence: CDR1 SGHAT, CDR2 FQNNGV. Trimming removed 4 bases at V and 1 base at J, with 11 bases between. This CDR3 region has 14 residues. In nucleotides, the CDR3 is TGTGCCAGCAGCTCCGTACTCGATTCCTACGAGCAGTACTTC. It codes for CASSSVLDSYEQYF.

The rearrangement uses TRBV5-1 and TRBJ2-1; D perhaps matches TRBD2 (6 bases). Looked up from germline, CDR1 is SGHRS and CDR2 is YFSETQ. With 4 bases removed from V and 8 bases from J, the gap between germline ends came to 22 bases. This CDR3 region has 16 residues. The CDR3 here is CASSRVRTTDRDEQFF. DNA for the CDR3: TGCGCCAGCAGCAGGGTCAGGACTACAGATAGGGATGAGCAGTTCTTC.

The chain links TRBV10-3 to TRBJ2-2; 8 positions match TRBD1. Unmatched junction bases numbered 11, after V lost 5 bases and J lost 6 bases. Germline CDR1 is ENHRY and CDR2 is SYGVKD. The CDR3 contains 16 residues. The CDR3 loop reads CAISRDGQGGSGELFF. The CDR3 DNA follows: TGTGCCATCAGTAGGGACGGACAGGGAGGATCCGGGGAGCTGTTTTTT.

The V and J genes are TRBV6-5 and TRBJ2-5; the match to TRBD1 covers 7 bases. The CDR3 has 14 residues. Trimming cost V 7 bases and J 1 base; bases outside gene matches: 6. The V gene's germline CDR1 is MNHEY and CDR2 SVGAGI. The CDR3 nucleotides are TGTGCCAGCACCTCTCCAGGGGGCCAAGAGACCCAGTACTTC. Translating it yields CASTSPGGQETQYF.

The chain uses TRBV30 and TRBJ1-4; the D is unclear. The V end was cut by 2 bases, the J end by 0 bases, with 13 bases between. This CDR3 contains 16 residues. In germline, CDR1 is GTSNPN, CDR2 SVGIG (reference sequence). The CDR3 DNA reads as TGTGCCTGGAGTCCTAAGTTAGGGTCAACTAATGAAAAACTGTTTTTT. The encoded protein is CAWSPKLGSTNEKLFF.

CDR3: CASSPNTYGYTF. The CDR3 coding sequence is TGCGCCAGCAGCCCCAACACCTATGGCTACACCTTC. This chain joins TRBV5-1 and TRBJ1-2, with D hard to call. The ends were cut back, 4 bases at V and 4 bases at J, with 8 bases in the middle. This CDR3 has 12 amino acids. The germline V gene has CDR1 SGHRS and CDR2 YFSETQ.

The genes are TRBV5-4 and TRBJ1-3, with D possibly being TRBD1 (5 bases). The CDR3 has 16 residues. Trimming shortened V by 4 bases and J by 1 base, and 15 bases separated the two germline ends. Germline CDR1 and CDR2: SGHNT and YYREEE (reference sequence). CDR3 in amino acids: CASSLGGELSGNTIYF. For the CDR3, the DNA is TGTGCCAGCAGCCTTGGGGGGGAGCTATCTGGAAACACCATATATTTT.

The V call is TRBV28, the J call TRBJ1-5, with unresolved D. V shed 2 bases and J shed 9 bases, with 11 bases lying between them. There are 13 residues in the CDR3. CDR1 MDHEN and CDR2 SYDVKM come from the germline V gene. The CDR3 nucleotides read TGTGCCAGCAGTTTACGCGCTTTACTGCCCCAGCATTTT. Translation: CASSLRALLPQHF. Full variable domain (outside the CDR3, taken from reference TRBV28 and TRBJ1-5): DVKVTQSSRYLVKRTGEKVFLECVQDMDHENMFWYRQDPGLGLRLIYFSYDVKMKEKGDIPEGYSVSREKKERFSLILESASTNQTSMYLCASSLRALLPQHFGDGTRLSIL.

The CDR3 DNA is TGTGCCAGTAGTACAGCCCGGGGCTTCGGCTCCTACGAGCAGTACTTC. The encoded protein is CASSTARGFGSYEQYF. The chain has TRBV19 and TRBJ2-7; D tentatively fits TRBD1 or TRBD2 (5 bases each). The CDR3 runs to 16 residues. Germline V CDR1 and CDR2: LNHDA, SQIVND (reference sequence). Trimming took off 4 bases at V and 0 bases at J, with 16 bases between the two ends.

In the case of this clone: Within the sample, other DNA sequences also encode this same CDR3. The CDR3 nucleotides read TGTGCCAGCAGCTTGGGACTAGCGAACGAGCAGTACTTC. Its translation: CASSLGLANEQYF. The chain links TRBV7-2 to TRBJ2-7; the match to TRBD2 covers 10 bases. Germline V lookup: CDR1 SGHTA, CDR2 FQGNSA. The CDR3 consists of 13 residues. Trimming at V came to 3 bases and at J to 5 bases, leaving 1 base not matched to a gene. Full variable domain (outside the CDR3, taken from reference TRBV7-2 and TRBJ2-7): GAGVSQSPSNKVTEKGKDVELRCDPISGHTALYWYRQSLGQGLEFLIYFQGNSAPDKSGLPSDRFSAERTGGSVSTLTIQRTQQEDSAVYLCASSLGLANEQYFGPGTRLTVT.

The chain couples TRBV28 to TRBJ2-3; 9 positions agree with TRBD1. The J segment lost 2 bases and the V segment lost 7 bases, leaving 10 bases of the junction unmatched. CDR3 length equals 16 residues. Germline CDR1 reads MDHEN; CDR2 reads SYDVKM. CDR3 sequence reads: CASTANWDRDTDTQYF. The DNA of the CDR3 is TGTGCCAGCACCGCTAACTGGGACAGGGACACAGATACGCAGTATTTT.

The chain uses TRBV28 and TRBJ1-1; 8 nucleotides match TRBD1. Trimming took 7 bases from V and 1 from J; bases not matched to a gene: 5. CDR3 length: 14 amino acids. In germline, CDR1 is MDHEN, CDR2 SYDVKM. CDR3 in DNA: TGTGCCAGCACCCTGGGACAGGCGAACACTGAAGCTTTCTTT. This gives the protein CASTLGQANTEAFF.

The chain couples TRBV2 to TRBJ2-3; the D is unclear. Germline V lookup: CDR1 SNHLY, CDR2 FYNNEI. V was trimmed by 6 bases and J by 4 bases, leaving 11 bases between them. This CDR3 has 13 amino acids. CDR3 sequence (DNA): TGTGCCAGCAGAGGGCAAGGGCCAGATACGCAGTATTTT. Protein sequence: CASRGQGPDTQYF.

This clone was picked up one time. This sequence joins TRBV6-1 and TRBJ2-2; 7 nucleotides agree with TRBD1. The CDR3 is 15 amino acids. V was pared by 6 bases and J by 1 base, with 5 bases of the junction left unmatched. Germline V gene lookup returns CDR1 MNHNS and CDR2 SASEGT. CDR3 nucleotides: TGTGCCAGCAGGAGAGGGACAGAGAACACCGGGGAGCTGTTTTTT. Its translation: CASRRGTENTGELFF.

In its sample, this clone was seen once. J is TRBJ2-1 and V is TRBV5-6; 7 bases map to TRBD1. Germline V gives CDR1 SGHDT, CDR2 YYEEEE. With V trimmed by 3 bases and J by 4 bases, 10 bases remained unmatched. The CDR3 is made up of 16 amino acids. CDR3 bases: TGTGCCAGCAGCTGGGGGACAGTCCTACCTTACAATGAGCAGTTCTTC. It yields the protein CASSWGTVLPYNEQFF.

The V call is TRBV10-3, the J call TRBJ2-7, with D unresolved. V lost 2 bases, J lost 2 bases, and 4 bases lay in between. CDR1 ENHRY and CDR2 SYGVKD come from the germline V gene. The CDR3 loop spans 12 amino acids. This CDR3 is CAISELAYEQYF. In DNA, the CDR3 is TGTGCCATCAGTGAGCTGGCCTACGAGCAGTACTTC.

The rearrangement links TRBV18 to TRBJ1-6; no reliable D call. Between the trimmed V and J ends, which lost 3 bases and 10 bases, there was a span of 13 bases. The CDR3 runs 14 residues. CDR1 KGHSH and CDR2 LQKENI come from the germline V gene. The CDR3 DNA follows: TGTGCCAGCTCACCTTTTAGTGGAAACTCACCCCTCCACTTT. This codes for CASSPFSGNSPLHF.

The chain has TRBV19 and TRBJ2-3; TRBD2 might be the D (5 bases). V was trimmed by 5 bases and J by 1 base, leaving 13 bases between them. The CDR3 extends over 15 amino acids. CDR1 and CDR2 (germline): LNHDA, SQIVND (reference sequence). CDR3 region: CASSSRALGTDTQYF. CDR3 nucleotides: TGTGCCAGTAGTTCGAGGGCGTTGGGCACAGATACGCAGTATTTT. The complete variable domain, with remaining parts taken from reference TRBV19 and TRBJ2-3, reads DGGITQSPKYLFRKEGQNVTLSCEQNLNHDAMYWYRQDPGQGLRLIYYSQIVNDFQKGDIAEGYSVSREKKESFPLTVTSAQKNPTAFYLCASSSRALGTDTQYFGPGTRLTVL.

In nucleotides, the CDR3 is TGTGCCAGCAGAACTAGCGGGAGTTTCCCCTACGAGCAGTACTTC. Protein: CASRTSGSFPYEQYF. The gene calls are TRBV7-9 and TRBJ2-7; 11 bases agree with TRBD2. V lost 6 bases, J lost 2 bases, and 6 bases stayed unmatched. Germline CDR1 is SEHNR and CDR2 is FQNEAQ (reference sequence). The CDR3 is 15 amino acids.

This chain connects TRBV18 to TRBJ2-3; TRBD2 agrees at 7 bases. The CDR3 runs to 13 residues. Trimming removed 11 bases from V and 2 bases from J; junction bases left unmatched: 7. CDR1 is KGHSH and CDR2 is LQKENI in the germline V gene. The CDR3 region is CAGAGLNTDTQYF. For the CDR3, the DNA is TGTGCCGGAGCGGGGCTAAACACAGATACGCAGTATTTT. The full variable domain, completed using reference TRBV18 and TRBJ2-3, is NAGVMQNPRHLVRRRGQEARLRCSPMKGHSHVYWYRQLPEEGLKFMVYLQKENIIDESGMPKERFSAEFPKEGPSILRIQQVVRGDSAAYFCAGAGLNTDTQYFGPGTRLTVL.

As regards this clone: This sample includes further DNA sequences coding for the same CDR3. The V and J genes are TRBV7-2 and TRBJ1-1; possible D gene TRBD1, 5 bases. The germline CDR1 and CDR2 sequences are SGHTA and FQGNSA. V lost 5 bases, J lost 5 bases, and 12 bases lay in between. The CDR3 is 13 residues long. CDR3 protein: CASSPRWGTEAFF. CDR3 bases: TGTGCCAGCAGCCCTAGGTGGGGGACTGAAGCTTTCTTT.

This chain uses TRBV7-2 with TRBJ2-7; D unresolved. The CDR3 consists of 16 residues. Germline V gene data show CDR1 as SGHTA and CDR2 as FQGNSA. With 5 bases removed from V and 0 bases from J, the gap between germline ends came to 17 bases. The CDR3 reads CASSPAGRRSSYEQYF. The CDR3 DNA is TGTGCCAGCAGCCCGGCTGGTAGGCGGAGCTCCTACGAGCAGTACTTC.